This TCR beta chain was identified during a study of glioma-infiltrating T cells after dendritic cell vaccination. Study summary: Glioblastoma patients came from Phase I and II dendritic cell vaccination trials.

Time point in this sample: after dendritic cell vaccination, including at tumor progression/relapse. No glioblastoma patient carried an isocitrate dehydrogenase mutation. Profiling relied on immunoSEQ multiplex PCR, and the TCRdb table lists in-frame clones only, not all of them. The sample shows 70,000 to 100,000 clones, over 80% of them seen only once. The V end was cut by 3 bases, the J end by 7 bases, with 19 bases between. The CDR3 contains 16 residues. Per the germline V gene, CDR1 is LNHDA and CDR2 is SQIVND (reference sequence). This clone was recorded only once. Sequenced material: blood, taken after dendritic cell vaccination. The receptor was isolated from a human donor with glioblastoma. The rearrangement links TRBV19 to TRBJ1-5; no clear D. The CDR3 region has the DNA TGTGCCAGTAGTATGGGTGTCGGGGAAAGACGGCAGCCCCAGCATTTT. It codes for CASSMGVGERRQPQHF. The full variable domain, in which reference TRBV19 and TRBJ1-5 provide the parts outside the CDR3, is DGGITQSPKYLFRKEGQNVTLSCEQNLNHDAMYWYRQDPGQGLRLIYYSQIVNDFQKGDIAEGYSVSREKKESFPLTVTSAQKNPTAFYLCASSMGVGERRQPQHFGDGTRLSIL.